This is a list of T cell receptor beta chains from one sample in a study of control samples from healthy donors and cancer patients. The method was immunoSEQ multiplex PCR; TCRdb's version includes in-frame clones alone and lacks a portion of them. This sample carries about 55,000 clones, 95% to 97% of them seen once, and the ten largest clones take about 1.9%. Material: blood. The receptors shown here come from a woman aged 25 to 45 in good health. CDR3s include the opening cysteine and the closing phenylalanine or tryptophan. D genes are given only for firm matches. The size of a clone is reported for some rows only, either as once, few or many, or as a class for expanded clones.

>TRBD2|NA|TRBJ2-1|TRBV5-1
TGCGCCAGCAGCTTTGGCGGGGGGGAAAATGAGCAGTTCTTC
CASSFGGGENEQFF
>NA|NA|TRBJ2-1|TRBV9
TGTGCCAGCAGCGTAGGTGGGCGGAATTTTGTTTTCAATGAGCAGTTCTTC
CASSVGGRNFVFNEQFF
>NA|NA|TRBJ1-5|TRBV2
TGTGCCAGCAGTTCAACAAGGACCTCTCAGCCCCAGCATTTT
CASSSTRTSQPQHF
>TRBD1|NA|TRBJ1-5|TRBV19
TGTGCCAGTAGCACAACAGGGGGCAGTGGCAATCAGCCCCAGCATTTT
CASSTTGGSGNQPQHF
>NA|NA|TRBJ2-1|TRBV12-3/TRBV12-4
TGTGCCAGCAGCCTTGGACAGAACAATGAGCAGTTCTTC
CASSLGQNNEQFF
>TRBD1|NA|TRBJ1-1|TRBV29-1
TGCAGCGAGGGACAGGGTCTAGGAACTGAAGCTTTCTTT
CSEGQGLGTEAFF
>TRBD2|NA|TRBJ2-1|TRBV18
TGTGCCAGCTCATCAACGACTAGCGGGAGTTTAAATGAGCAGTTCTTC
CASSSTTSGSLNEQFF
>TRBD1|once|TRBJ1-5|TRBV3-1/TRBV3-2
TGTGCCAGCAGCCAAGAGGGGACAGGTCACAATCAGCCCCAGCATTTT
CASSQEGTGHNQPQHF
>NA|NA|TRBJ2-5|TRBV5-1
TGCGCCAGCAGCCTCGACGGGGTCCAAGAGACCCAGTACTTC
CASSLDGVQETQYF
>NA|NA|TRBJ1-2|TRBV28
TGTGCCAGCAGTTTCGGTACCCCGCGACCAGAACCCAACTATGGCTACACCTTC
CASSFGTPRPEPNYGYTF
>NA|once|TRBJ2-3|TRBV10-3
TGTGCCATCAGTGAAATCAGGACAGATACGCAGTATTTT
CAISEIRTDTQYF
>NA|NA|TRBJ1-5|TRBV2
TGTGCCAGCAGACAGGGTTTAAGCAATCAGCCCCAGCATTTT
CASRQGLSNQPQHF
>TRBD2|NA|TRBJ2-1|TRBV14
TGTGCCACCTCCAGACTAGCGGGAGGGTACAATGAGCAGTTCTTC
CATSRLAGGYNEQFF
>NA|NA|TRBJ2-5|TRBV14
TGTGCCAGCAGCCCACCCCAGAGGTCCGCAAAAGAGACCCAGTACTTC
CASSPPQRSAKETQYF
>TRBD2|NA|TRBJ2-1|TRBV6-2/TRBV6-3
TGTGCCAGCAGTCCGAGGACTAGCGGGAGTAATGAGCAGTTCTTC
CASSPRTSGSNEQFF
>NA|NA|TRBJ1-2|TRBV28
TGTGCCAGCAGCCCTAGTGAGGTGCAGGGCTACACCTTC
CASSPSEVQGYTF
>TRBD2|NA|TRBJ2-5|TRBV5-5
TGTGCCAGCAGCCGAGAGTGGGGGCGGGAGGGTTTAGAGACCCAGTACTTC
CASSREWGREGLETQYF
>NA|NA|TRBJ1-4|TRBV28
TGTGCCAGCAGTTTGGGGGGCGGCTCTAATGAAAAACTGTTTTTT
CASSLGGGSNEKLFF
>NA|once|TRBJ1-2|TRBV6-5
TGTGCCAGCAATCCCCGGGACGGTTCTAACTATGGCTACACCTTC
CASNPRDGSNYGYTF
>NA|NA|TRBJ2-7|TRBV3-1/TRBV3-2
TGTGCCAGCAGCCAACAGGGTATCTACGAGCAGTACTTC
CASSQQGIYEQYF
>TRBD2|NA|TRBJ2-5|TRBV4-2
TGTGCCAGCAGCCAAGAGATAGCGGGAGGTGTGCGGGAGACCCAGTACTTC
CASSQEIAGGVRETQYF
>NA|NA|TRBJ2-1|TRBV29-1
TGCAGCGTTGAATCCGGCGCGAATGAGCAGTTCTTC
CSVESGANEQFF
>NA|NA|TRBJ2-1|TRBV12-3/TRBV12-4
TGTGCCAGCAGTTGGGACCGTCCGGATGAGCAGTTCTTC
CASSWDRPDEQFF
>NA|NA|TRBJ2-6|TRBV11-2
TGTGCCAGCAGCTCCGTCAGGGTCCCCTCTGGGGCCAACGTCCTGACTTTC
CASSSVRVPSGANVLTF
>NA|NA|TRBJ1-1|TRBV15
TGTGCCACCAGCAGAGGATCATTTTCCGACTCTGCTTTCTTT
CATSRGSFSDSAFF
>NA|few|TRBJ2-7|TRBV7-9
TGTGCCAGCAGCTTACTAACGGACCCCTACGAGCAGTACTTC
CASSLLTDPYEQYF
>TRBD2|NA|TRBJ2-1|TRBV27
TGTGCCAGCAGTTTTGGACTAGCCCGTAATGAGCAGTTCTTC
CASSFGLARNEQFF
>NA|NA|TRBJ1-2|TRBV19
TGTGCCAGTAGTTTTGGACTTCTTGACTATGGCTACACCTTC
CASSFGLLDYGYTF
>NA|once|TRBJ2-5|TRBV5-6
TGTGCCAGCAGTCGTCTGTGGGAGACCCAGTACTTC
CASSRLWETQYF